This T cell receptor (beta chain) was profiled in a study of OX40 agonist ivuxolimab in advanced cancers. Study in general: Dose-escalation subjects each had hepatocellular carcinoma, melanoma, renal cell or head and neck cancer. Overall study results and limits: Researchers did not establish what antigens the expanded peripheral T cells target.

Notes on this clone: Its antigen is unidentified.

With 3 bases removed from V and 6 bases from J, the gap between germline ends came to 14 bases. Germline V CDR1 and CDR2: KGHSH, LQKENI. CDR3 length equals 14 residues. Generated by immunoSEQ multiplex PCR, the TCRdb table keeps only in-frame clones and is missing some. The sample lists approximately 49,000 clones, approximately 86% occurring once. The sample here was CD4+ or CD8+ T cells sorted from blood, taken in a trial of the OX40 agonist ivuxolimab. The V and J genes are TRBV18 and TRBJ2-5; perhaps D is TRBD1 or TRBD2 (6 bases each). The clonotype was recovered from an adult with an advanced solid tumor such as melanoma, head and neck, liver or kidney cancer. In DNA, the CDR3 is TGTGCCAGCTCACCGAGGGGGGCGGAAAAGACCCAGTACTTC. Translation gives CASSPRGAEKTQYF. The full variable domain, with the rest looked up from reference TRBV18 and TRBJ2-5, is NAGVMQNPRHLVRRRGQEARLRCSPMKGHSHVYWYRQLPEEGLKFMVYLQKENIIDESGMPKERFSAEFPKEGPSILRIQQVVRGDSAAYFCASSPRGAEKTQYFGPGTRLLVL.